These 9 T cell receptor beta chains came from one sample sequenced in a study of T-cell reconstitution after alpha-beta-depleted transplantation in children listed by TCRdb under 2016. Libraries came from PCR. The instrument was an Illumina HiSeq 2500. TCR library preparation used molecular barcoding, with unique molecular identifiers applied to normalize quantification of the TCRbeta repertoire. The public sequencing data were trimmed at Q25 with fastp and processed into clonotypes with MiXCR by TCRdb, which kept only in-frame beta chains. CDR3 protein sequences are deduplicated, and each keeps its most common genes and DNA. The sample data list 350,000 to 400,000 distinct CDR3 sequences, and 13% of these were observed just once. 4% to 5.5% of the sample rests with the top ten. This material consisted of PBMCs, taken from the stem cell graft. The receptors here all came from a human donor who donated a stem cell graft to a child with Fanconi anemia.

This clonotype was seen only once. V and J are TRBV25-1 and TRBJ2-7; no clear D. The CDR3 spans 14 residues. Looked up from germline, CDR1 is MGHDK and CDR2 is SYGVNS. The V and J ends lost 0 bases and 1 base respectively, with 7 bases between them. The CDR3 loop reads CASSEYAQSYEQYF. The CDR3 nucleotides are TGTGCCAGCAGTGAATATGCCCAGTCCTACGAGCAGTACTTC.

This clonotype was found a few times. The V call is TRBV3-1, the J call TRBJ1-1; D may be TRBD1 (5 bases). CDR1 is LGHDT, CDR2 YNNKEL, per germline (reference sequence). Trimming removed 3 bases from V and 11 bases from J, with 10 bases in between. The CDR3 sequence is 11 residues long. In DNA form, the CDR3 reads TGTGCCAGCAGCCAGGGGGTAGACGCTTTCTTT. Translation: CASSQGVDAFF.

The rearrangement links TRBV12-3 or TRBV12-4 to TRBJ2-3; 7 bases are shared with TRBD1. Germline trimming cut 3 bases from V and 8 bases from J; bases unmatched to any gene: 8. The CDR3 covers 14 residues. For the CDR3, the DNA is TGTGCCAGCAGTTTGAGTAGGGGGCAGGTTACGCAGTATTTT. Amino acids: CASSLSRGQVTQYF.

The V gene is TRBV18, the J gene TRBJ1-1; tentative D call: TRBD1 (5 bases). CDR3 size: 15 residues. V gave up 5 bases and J gave up 1 base, with 14 bases separating them. Germline assignment: CDR1 KGHSH and CDR2 LQKENI. The chain's CDR3 is CASSSNRNKNTEAFF. CDR3 sequence (DNA): TGTGCCAGCTCATCGAACAGGAACAAGAACACTGAAGCTTTCTTT.

V is TRBV10-3 and J is TRBJ2-3; 16 bases map to TRBD2. Germline V CDR1 and CDR2: ENHRY, SYGVKD. The V and J ends lost 5 bases and 4 bases, in that order; junction bases with no gene match: 6. The length of the CDR3 is 17 residues. The CDR3 spells CAISPGTSGGAADTQYF. The CDR3 nucleotides read TGTGCCATCAGTCCCGGGACTAGCGGGGGGGCCGCAGATACGCAGTATTTT.

This clonotype appeared a few times. The chain carries TRBV20-1 and TRBJ2-2, with D perhaps TRBD2 (7 bases). This CDR3 spans 18 amino acids. Trimming removed 5 bases from V and 8 bases from J, with 30 bases in between. Germline V gives CDR1 DFQATT, CDR2 SNEGSKA (reference sequence). As DNA, the CDR3 is TGCAGTGCTCGGAACAGTAACCTTCAGGGAGGGGGGAGAGGGGAGCTGTTTTTT. This translates into CSARNSNLQGGGRGELFF.

In this sample, this clonotype turned up a few times. The chain uses TRBV9 and TRBJ2-1, with 14 bases identical to TRBD2. This CDR3 contains 15 residues. V dropped 4 bases and J dropped 7; count of bases not matched to a gene: 4. Germline V gives CDR1 SGDLS, CDR2 YYNGEE. CDR3: CASSSRLAGGNEQFF. The CDR3 coding sequence is TGTGCCAGCAGCTCAAGACTAGCGGGGGGGAATGAGCAGTTCTTC. The entire variable domain, with the rest obtained from reference TRBV9 and TRBJ2-1, is as follows: DSGVTQTPKHLITATGQRVTLRCSPRSGDLSVYWYQQSLDQGLQFLIQYYNGEERAKGNILERFSAQQFPDLHSELNLSSLELGDSALYFCASSSRLAGGNEQFFGPGTRLTVL.

The chain uses TRBV6-1 and TRBJ2-7; tentatively, D is TRBD1 or TRBD2 (5 bases each). Trimming left V 3 bases short and J 2 bases short, with 17 bases between. Germline CDR1 reads MNHNS; CDR2 reads SASEGT. This CDR3 spans 16 amino acids. As DNA, the CDR3 is TGTGCCAGCAGTGAGAGGGCTCACACAGGACCCTACGAGCAGTACTTC. Encoded protein: CASSERAHTGPYEQYF.

This chain's CDR3 is CASSPAVAISYEQYF. The CDR3 DNA reads as TGTGCCAGCTCACCCGCCGTCGCGATAAGTTACGAGCAGTACTTC. This chain joins TRBV18 and TRBJ2-7, with unresolved D. The CDR3 runs to 15 residues. The ends were cut back, 3 bases at V and 4 bases at J, with 16 bases in the middle. Per germline, CDR1 KGHSH and CDR2 LQKENI.